Shown below are 2 T cell receptor beta chains from a single sample sequenced in a study of shared clonotypes between healthy human individuals (dated by TCRdb to the early 2020s). CD8 naive samples were CD45RO-negative cells positively selected for CCR7, giving a CD45RA+CCR7+ population that excluded TemRA cells. The library relied on the immunoSEQ multiplex PCR assay. As stored in TCRdb, this immuneACCESS dataset retains in-frame rearrangements with V and J assigned. A fraction of the clones does not appear; measured against another copy, unresolved V genes explain less than half of the discrepancy, and the remainder lacks a known reason. A total of about 700,000 clones appear in this sample, roughly nine tenths of them only once. The ten largest clonotypes hold 24% of the sample. Source material: naive CD8+ T cells sorted from blood. The cell subset or site label for this specimen denotes: CD45RA+CCR7+. The receptor source for this set is a young man in good health.

The chain recombines TRBV9 with TRBJ2-1; D is uncertain. V lost 4 bases and J 1 base, leaving 9 bases between the germline ends. The CDR3 contains 14 residues. The germline V gene encodes CDR1 SGDLS and CDR2 YYNGEE. The CDR3 sequence: CASSPRVSYNEQFF. The CDR3 nucleotides read TGTGCCAGCAGCCCCCGGGTTTCCTACAATGAGCAGTTCTTC.

V is TRBV29-1 and J is TRBJ2-6; no definite D call. Per the germline V gene, CDR1 is SQVTM and CDR2 is ANQGSEA. This CDR3 comprises 13 residues. V was trimmed by 7 bases and J by 6 bases, leaving 13 bases between them. The CDR3 DNA reads TGCAGCGCCTACCAACACGAGGCCAACGTCCTGACTTTC. Protein: CSAYQHEANVLTF.